The 16 T cell receptor beta chains in this list originate from one sample, sequenced in a study of CD8+ T cells in alopecia areata. Extraction of RNA preceded its reverse transcription into cDNA, which served as the sequencing template. TCRdb's table, derived via immunoSEQ multiplex PCR, lists solely in-frame clones and lacks some. The data show 150,000 to 200,000 clones, 59% seen once. The specimen comprised CD4+ T cells sorted from blood, sampled at week 0. Receptor source: a human donor with alopecia areata.

The gene calls are TRBV5-1 and TRBJ2-5, with D unclear. CDR1 is SGHRS and CDR2 is YFSETQ in the germline V gene. This CDR3 is 11 amino acids long. Trimming took off 6 bases at V and 5 bases at J, with 8 bases between the two ends. The CDR3 region is CASKNGETQYF. Here the CDR3 DNA reads TGCGCCAGCAAGAATGGGGAGACCCAGTACTTC.

The chain recombines TRBV2 with TRBJ2-2, with D perhaps assigned TRBD1 or TRBD2 (6 bases each). The V gene lost 7 bases and the J gene lost 2 bases, with 11 bases spanning the gap. Germline CDR1 and CDR2: SNHLY and FYNNEI. There are 14 residues in the CDR3. The CDR3 reads CASIGGFNTGELFF. The CDR3 DNA reads as TGTGCCAGCATAGGGGGGTTCAACACCGGGGAGCTGTTTTTT.

Comment on this clone: The junction departs from the called germline gene at one end, perhaps through a read error. V usage is TRBV10-3 and J usage is TRBJ2-3; D possibly corresponds to TRBD2 (6 bases). Germline CDR1 ENHRY, CDR2 SYGVKD. The CDR3 loop spans 12 amino acids. The chain's CDR3 is CAVRRGTDTQYF. The DNA for the CDR3 is TGTGCCGTCAGGAGGGGCACAGATACGCAGTATTTT.

In its sample, this clone was seen a few times. At the DNA level, this CDR3 is encoded by other sequences in the same sample as well. The CDR3 reads CASSLSKANYGYTF. The CDR3 nucleotides are TGTGCCAGCAGCTTAAGCAAGGCAAACTATGGCTACACCTTC. The chain is built from TRBV7-2 and TRBJ1-2; D remains unclear. CDR1 is SGHTA, CDR2 FQGNSA, per germline. V was pared by 2 bases and J by 2 bases, with 9 bases between. This CDR3 has 14 amino acids.

V and J are TRBV2 and TRBJ2-1; 8 nucleotides agree with TRBD1. The CDR3 runs to 15 residues. With 4 bases clipped from V and 4 bases from J, the junction kept 6 bases outside the gene matches. CDR1 is SNHLY and CDR2 is FYNNEI in the germline V gene. The CDR3 nucleotides read TGTGCCAGCAGTGCAGACAGGGGATTTTACAATGAGCAGTTCTTC. Encoded protein: CASSADRGFYNEQFF.

This clone appeared a few times. The rearrangement links TRBV5-1 to TRBJ2-3; D possibly corresponds to TRBD2 (5 bases). The CDR3 has 14 amino acids. Per the germline V gene, CDR1 is SGHRS and CDR2 is YFSETQ. The germline V and J ends were trimmed by 0 bases and 0 bases, with 5 bases remaining between them. The CDR3 spells CASSLGGSTDTQYF. The CDR3 region has the DNA TGCGCCAGCAGCTTGGGAGGGAGCACAGATACGCAGTATTTT.

The chain joins TRBV30 to TRBJ2-7; D is ambiguous. CDR3 length: 9 residues. Per the germline V gene, CDR1 is GTSNPN and CDR2 is SVGIG (reference sequence). CDR3 sequence reads: CIKEREQYF. In DNA, the CDR3 is TGTATAAAGGAGCGCGAGCAGTACTTC. Full variable domain (missing parts from reference TRBV30 and TRBJ2-7): SQTIHQWPATLVQPVGSPLSLECTVEGTSNPNLYWYRQAAGRGLQLLFYSVGIGQISSEVPQNLSASRPQDRQFILSSKKLLLSDSGFYLCIKEREQYFGPGTRLTVT.

This sequence joins TRBV30 and TRBJ1-2; maybe TRBD1 (5 bases). Trimming left V 2 bases short and J 4 bases short, with 11 bases between. CDR1 and CDR2 from the germline V gene are GTSNPN and SVGIG (reference sequence). The CDR3 runs 13 residues. CDR3 sequence: CAWSPGASYGYTF. The CDR3 DNA is TGTGCCTGGAGTCCCGGGGCGAGCTATGGCTACACCTTC.

The CDR3 spells CSAPTGMVSNEQFF. CDR3 DNA: TGCAGCGCCCCAACAGGGATGGTGAGCAATGAGCAGTTCTTC. The chain has TRBV29-1 and TRBJ2-1; TRBD1 is a possible D gene (6 bases). CDR3 length equals 14 residues. Germline V gives CDR1 SQVTM, CDR2 ANQGSEA. The V gene lost 7 bases and the J gene lost 6 bases, with 19 bases spanning the gap.

The V call is TRBV6-5, the J call TRBJ1-2, with 7 bases aligning to TRBD1. Per germline, CDR1 MNHEY and CDR2 SVGAGI. CDR3 length: 13 residues. The ends lost 5 bases at V and 5 bases at J; junction bases unmatched: 5. CDR3 coding DNA: TGTGCCAGCAGTCGTGGGACAGCTTATGGCTACACCTTC. Its protein product is CASSRGTAYGYTF.

A note on this clone: Germline and junction disagree at one end, which may indicate a read error. The DNA of the CDR3 is TGTGCCAGCAGCCCCACCCGGTTC. Amino acid sequence: CASSPTRF. The chain carries TRBV7-8 and TRBJ2-6; D gene ambiguous. The CDR3 is 8 residues long. Germline CDR1 is SGHVS and CDR2 is FQNEAQ.

The chain links TRBV18 to TRBJ2-7; D is possibly TRBD1 or TRBD2 (6 bases each). V dropped 4 bases and J dropped 2 bases, with 15 bases sitting between them. The CDR3 runs 15 residues. Germline V lookup: CDR1 KGHSH, CDR2 LQKENI. CDR3 nucleotide sequence: TGTGCCAGCTCACAAGGGACGGGGGCCCCCTACGAGCAGTACTTC. It encodes CASSQGTGAPYEQYF.

This clone was seen only a few times. V usage is TRBV9 and J usage is TRBJ1-2, with 8 bases aligning to TRBD1. Trimming took 2 bases from V and 10 from J; bases not matched to a gene: 10. This CDR3 is built from 14 residues. Germline CDR1 SGDLS, CDR2 YYNGEE. As DNA, the CDR3 is TGTGCCAGCAGCGTCCCCGGGACAGGCGACTCCTACACCTTC. Residues: CASSVPGTGDSYTF.

The CDR3 loop reads CASSQKELWSYGYTF. The CDR3 region has the DNA TGTGCCAGCAGCCAGAAAGAATTATGGAGCTATGGCTACACCTTC. The chain couples TRBV4-2 to TRBJ1-2; D is unresolved. V was trimmed by 3 bases and J by 4 bases, leaving 15 bases between them. From germline, CDR1 is LGHNA and CDR2 YNFKEQ. The CDR3 is 15 amino acids.

This clone was seen a handful of times. The chain carries TRBV30 and TRBJ1-1; no firm D call. V was clipped by 5 bases and J by 3 bases, with 7 bases between them. The germline V gene has CDR1 GTSNPN and CDR2 SVGIG (reference sequence). The CDR3 is 11 amino acids. CDR3 coding DNA: TGTGCCTGGTTGGAGGACACTGAAGCTTTCTTT. This translates into CAWLEDTEAFF.

In this sample, this clone turned up a few times. The chain combines TRBV6-1 with TRBJ2-3, with TRBD2 matching 7 bases. The CDR3 covers 16 residues. Trimming cost V 1 base and J 2 bases; bases outside gene matches: 6. Germline V gives CDR1 MNHNS, CDR2 SASEGT. The DNA of the CDR3 is TGTGCCAGCAGTGAAGGGGGAGGGCCCTTCACAGATACGCAGTATTTT. Protein sequence: CASSEGGGPFTDTQYF.